Listed below are T cell receptor beta chains from one sample, sequenced in a study of blood T cells in healthy people across ages. One entry per CDR3 protein results from TCRdb running MiXCR on the 5' RACE reads. This sample carries 630,000 or so distinct CDR3 sequences, about a third of them seen once, and the ten largest clones take less than 20%. The sample consisted of blood. These receptors were taken from an elderly woman in good health. Each CDR3 is given without its conserved first and last residue.

>TRBV7-9|TRBJ2-5
ASSPFGGLGETQY
>TRBV29-1|TRBJ2-7
SVRGQGAHYEQY
>TRBV7-3|TRBJ1-1
ASSTGGSEAF
>TRBV29-1|TRBJ2-7
SVEDPRGRSYEQY
>TRBV3-1|TRBJ1-6
ASSQGAMRHNSPLH
>TRBV5-6|TRBJ1-5
ASSNWGYSNQPQH
>TRBV27|TRBJ2-7
ASSPRRSYEQY
>TRBV27|TRBJ2-7
ASSLSGGRGRPSGYNEQY
>TRBV3-1|TRBJ2-3
ASSPGGGHTDAQY
>TRBV7-6|TRBJ1-2
ASSPAEGMGGYT
>TRBV5-1|TRBJ2-7
ASSITRGGTYEQY
>TRBV12-3/TRBV12-4|TRBJ1-2
ATRRGPAGGYT
>TRBV2|TRBJ1-6
ASSAAGGENSPLH
>TRBV4-1|TRBJ2-7
ASSQEWRPPPYEQY
>TRBV5-1|TRBJ2-1
ASSLAGGLNERF
>TRBV6-2/TRBV6-3|TRBJ1-2
ASSYLDRPGGYT
>TRBV11-2|TRBJ2-1
ASSLERVGTEQF
>TRBV5-1|TRBJ2-5
ASSLGGSTVTQETQY
>TRBV29-1|TRBJ2-7
SVEEDDRGRYEQY
>TRBV7-8|TRBJ1-5
ASSLSDRGNQPQH
>TRBV7-2|TRBJ2-1
ASSSGLEQF
>TRBV6-2/TRBV6-3|.
AGSSRLGVGRTQY
>TRBV7-2|TRBJ1-4
ASSSQARGGSEKLF
>TRBV4-2|TRBJ1-2
ASSQPGQSNYGYT
>TRBV4-3|TRBJ2-1
ASSQHRGSYNEQF
>TRBV20-1|TRBJ2-3
SASGGAGDTPY
>TRBV20-1|TRBJ2-1
SASAQLAGGHEQF
>TRBV9|TRBJ2-3
ASSVALTSGGRSSTDTQY
>TRBV20-1|TRBJ2-7
SAPGGASGTYEQY
>TRBV29-1|TRBJ2-6
SVGGLGSGANVLT
>TRBV20-1|TRBJ2-3
SARRGGRSDTQY
>TRBV6-5|TRBJ2-5
ASSQPSSGGQETQY
>TRBV7-2|TRBJ2-5
ASSYLGGQGY
>TRBV12-3/TRBV12-4|TRBJ1-2
ASRLSGTGLYGYT
>TRBV20-1|TRBJ2-2
NARPQGTGELF
>TRBV3-1|TRBJ1-2
ASFNGGNYGCT
>TRBV5-1|TRBJ2-1
ASSGDRGLDGNEQF
>TRBV2|TRBJ1-4
ASREGGGSEKLF
>TRBV28|TRBJ2-2
ASSGGGGDTGELF
>TRBV7-2|TRBJ1-3
ASSPEFSSGNTIY
>TRBV29-1|TRBJ2-7
SAYYEQY
>TRBV6-6|TRBJ1-2
ASSYTSVHVYGYT
>TRBV20-1|TRBJ1-2
SASLVTGEEGYT
>TRBV30|TRBJ1-1
AWSRTRGTEAF
>TRBV28|TRBJ2-7
ASSFGTVFYEQY
>TRBV5-5|TRBJ1-2
ASSLAADNYGYT
>TRBV20-1|TRBJ2-1
SGLSYNEQF
>TRBV5-1|TRBJ2-3
ASSLLTSGTSTDTQY
>TRBV20-1|TRBJ2-7
SAREPKRGYSYEQY
>TRBV5-1|TRBJ1-2
ASSLYSGGGGYT
>TRBV12-3/TRBV12-4|TRBJ2-7
ASSSTPGGQGAYEQY
>TRBV6-1|TRBJ2-7
ASSETLGGYNEQY
>TRBV6-1|TRBJ1-2
ASRGSTGAKDYGYT
>TRBV5-5|TRBJ1-1
ASSSGGHTEAF
>TRBV20-1|TRBJ1-5
SAAGGHYNQPQH
>TRBV7-2|TRBJ2-5
ASSSRPGQGAMEQY
>TRBV11-2|TRBJ2-6
ASSSLAAAYSGANVLT
>TRBV4-1|TRBJ1-5
ASSQEERGVHQPQH
>TRBV5-4|TRBJ1-2
ASGSRQGRSYGYT